This T cell receptor beta chain was sequenced during a study of yellow fever vaccine responses in identical twins. TCRdb re-derived calls from the RT-PCR reads in MiXCR, one entry per CDR3 protein. This sample has about 19,000 distinct CDR3 sequences, with 65% to 75% found just once. This sequence was found in a woman younger than 35 who received the yellow fever vaccine. Material: T cells from blood (PBMCs), unsorted or a sorted subset (not recorded which), obtained before or after yellow fever vaccination (not recorded which).

The CDR3 is CASSFPGVDTQYF. In DNA, the CDR3 is TGTGCCAGCAGCTTCCCAGGAGTAGATACGCAGTATTTT. The V and J genes are TRBV7-9 and TRBJ2-3; no clear D. V lost 3 bases and J 5 bases, leaving 9 bases between the germline ends. Germline V gene data show CDR1 as SEHNR and CDR2 as FQNEAQ (reference sequence). The CDR3 has 13 residues.